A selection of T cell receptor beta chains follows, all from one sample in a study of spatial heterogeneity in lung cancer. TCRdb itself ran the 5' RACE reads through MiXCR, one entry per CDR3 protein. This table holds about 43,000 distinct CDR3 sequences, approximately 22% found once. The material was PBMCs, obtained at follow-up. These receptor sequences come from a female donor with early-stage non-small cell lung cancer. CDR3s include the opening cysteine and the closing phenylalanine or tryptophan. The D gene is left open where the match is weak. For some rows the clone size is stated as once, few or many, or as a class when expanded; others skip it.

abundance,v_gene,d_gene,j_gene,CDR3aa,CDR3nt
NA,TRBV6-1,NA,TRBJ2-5,CASDSGSRETQYF,TGTGCCAGCGACAGTGGGAGTCGAGAGACCCAGTACTTC
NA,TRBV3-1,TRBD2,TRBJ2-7,CASSQGVSASGLDEQYF,TGTGCCAGCAGCCAAGGGGTTTCGGCTAGCGGTTTGGACGAGCAGTACTTC
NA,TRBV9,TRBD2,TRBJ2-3,CASSRSIAGEVEGTQYF,TGTGCCAGCAGCCGTTCGATAGCGGGAGAGGTGGAAGGTACGCAGTATTTT
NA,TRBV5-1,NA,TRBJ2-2,CASSFLDPTGELFF,TGCGCCAGCAGCTTTCTAGACCCTACCGGGGAGCTGTTTTTT
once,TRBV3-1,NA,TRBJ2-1,CASSPSFISIGNEQFF,TGTGCCAGCAGCCCCTCCTTTATCAGTATCGGCAATGAGCAGTTCTTC
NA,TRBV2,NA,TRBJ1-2,CASSEDVWGPGGYTF,TGTGCCAGCAGTGAAGACGTGTGGGGCCCGGGAGGCTACACCTTC
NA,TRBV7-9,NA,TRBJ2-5,CASSDLGLETQYF,TGTGCCAGCAGTGACCTAGGATTGGAGACCCAGTACTTC
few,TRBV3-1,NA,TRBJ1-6,CASSRDGGRSPLHF,TGTGCCAGCAGCAGGGACGGGGGAAGGTCACCCCTCCACTTT
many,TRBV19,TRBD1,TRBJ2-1,CASSRIQGAIGEQFF,TGTGCCAGTTCTAGAATCCAGGGGGCTATAGGTGAGCAGTTCTTC
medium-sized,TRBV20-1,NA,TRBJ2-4,CSAFAGGPIIQYF,TGCAGTGCTTTTGCTGGAGGGCCGATCATTCAGTACTTC